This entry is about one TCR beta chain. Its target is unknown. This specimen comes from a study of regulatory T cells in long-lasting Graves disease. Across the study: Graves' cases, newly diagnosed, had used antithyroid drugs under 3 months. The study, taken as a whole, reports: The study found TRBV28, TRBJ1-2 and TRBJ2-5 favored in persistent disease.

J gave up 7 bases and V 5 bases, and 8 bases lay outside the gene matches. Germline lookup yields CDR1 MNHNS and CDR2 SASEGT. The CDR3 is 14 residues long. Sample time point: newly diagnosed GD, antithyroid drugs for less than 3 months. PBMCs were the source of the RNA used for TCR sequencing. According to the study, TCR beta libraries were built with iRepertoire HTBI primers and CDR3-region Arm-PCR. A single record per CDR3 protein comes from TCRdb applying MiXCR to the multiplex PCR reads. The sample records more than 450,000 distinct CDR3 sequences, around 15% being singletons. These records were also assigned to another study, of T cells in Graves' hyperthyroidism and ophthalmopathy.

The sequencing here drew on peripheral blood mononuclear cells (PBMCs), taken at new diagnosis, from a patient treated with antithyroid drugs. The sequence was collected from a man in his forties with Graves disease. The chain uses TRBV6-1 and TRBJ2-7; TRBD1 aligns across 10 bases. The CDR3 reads CASSRLGQGKEQYF. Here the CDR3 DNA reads TGTGCCAGCAGTCGATTGGGACAGGGGAAAGAGCAGTACTTC.